This TCR beta chain originates from a study of shared clonotypes between healthy human individuals. Study-wide results and limits: Non-shared clonotypes had lower generation probabilities than those shared by all four donors.

Of note for this clone: What it recognizes is unknown.

Template for every sorted-subset replicate PCR totaled around 200 ng DNA, 25,000 to 30,000 T cell genomes. The data were produced by immunoSEQ multiplex PCR, yet TCRdb's version contains in-frame clones alone and is incomplete. This repertoire shows some 2.4 million clones, more than 85% found once; its top ten account for approximately 0.36%. The study drew all its donors from Caucasian adults living in Nashville, Tennessee. The germline V and J ends were trimmed by 4 bases and 5 bases, with 13 bases remaining between them. This CDR3 is built from 14 residues. Germline CDR1 reads SGHTA; CDR2 reads FQGTGA.

Input material: naive CD4+ T cells from PBMCs. Described subset: CD45RA+ positively selected. The source is a man in his late teens or twenties in good health. Some clones in this sample may be carry-over from other donors' samples. This chain connects TRBV7-3 to TRBJ2-3; perhaps TRBD1 as D (6 bases). CDR3 protein: CASSSTGLGDTQYF. CDR3 bases: TGTGCCAGCAGCTCGACAGGCTTGGGAGATACGCAGTATTTT.